Following are 15 T cell receptor beta chains from one sample sequenced in a study of T cells in Graves' hyperthyroidism and ophthalmopathy. The CDR3 regions of TCR beta were amplified from RNA transcripts. With the HTBI primer set, the TCR CDR3 went through a first round of RT-PCR. TCRdb re-called the multiplex PCR reads through MiXCR, storing one row per CDR3 protein. Of under 600,000 distinct CDR3 sequences detected, approximately 15% appear once; the ten largest clones hold less than 3.5%. The sample consisted of blood. The receptors originated from a middle-aged woman with Graves' ophthalmopathy.

This clonotype came up many times. The rearrangement uses TRBV16 and TRBJ1-5, with D tentatively TRBD1 (6 bases). Germline lookup yields CDR1 KGHSY and CDR2 FQNENV. The V and J ends lost 3 bases and 12 bases respectively, with 9 bases between them. The CDR3 sequence is 11 residues long. The CDR3 region is CASSQGQLQHF. In DNA form, the CDR3 reads TGTGCCAGCAGCCAGGGACAACTCCAGCATTTT.

This clonotype was observed at least ten times. V usage is TRBV24-1 and J usage is TRBJ2-5; maybe TRBD1 (6 bases). The CDR3 has 15 residues. V was cut by 3 bases and J by 0 bases, with 10 bases left in between. CDR1 is KGHDR, CDR2 SFDVKD, per germline. This CDR3 is CATSDTRGNQETQYF. The CDR3 DNA reads as TGTGCCACCAGTGATACCAGGGGAAACCAAGAGACCCAGTACTTC.

This clonotype was seen more than once but under ten times. The V call is TRBV12-3 or TRBV12-4, the J call TRBJ2-7; 10 bases agree with TRBD2. J was trimmed by 5 bases and V by 3 bases; bases with no gene match: 7. The CDR3 consists of 15 residues. The CDR3 reads CASSFVSSGSDEQYF. DNA for the CDR3: TGTGCCAGCAGTTTTGTATCTAGCGGGAGTGACGAGCAGTACTTC.

About this clonotype itself: This may be a read error, as it is one base from a much larger clone. As DNA, the CDR3 is TGTGCCAGCATAAGGGATTTCTCCTATAATTCACCCCTCCACTTT. The encoded protein is CASIRDFSYNSPLHF. This chain joins TRBV5-5 and TRBJ1-6; D is unclear. The germline gives CDR1 SGHKS, CDR2 YYEKEE (reference sequence). The length of the CDR3 is 15 residues. Trimming removed 6 bases from V and 0 bases from J, with 10 bases in between.

This clonotype came up many times. The chain has TRBV6-1 and TRBJ1-5; D is perhaps TRBD1 (6 bases). Germline V lookup: CDR1 MNHNS, CDR2 SASEGT. V was pared by 7 bases and J by 0 bases, with 10 bases between. The CDR3 consists of 14 residues. The CDR3 sequence is CASITGPSNQPQHF. DNA for the CDR3: TGTGCCAGCATAACAGGGCCTAGCAATCAGCCCCAGCATTTT.

This clonotype was counted a few times. A much larger clone is a single base away; this may be a read error. This chain uses TRBV7-2 with TRBJ2-5; D possibly uses TRBD1 or TRBD2 (5 bases each). The germline V gene encodes CDR1 SGHTA and CDR2 FQGNSA. V was shortened by 7 bases and J by 3 bases, with 12 bases between the two germline ends. The CDR3 sequence is 13 residues long. The CDR3 loop reads CASKKRGEETQYF. Written as DNA, the CDR3 is TGTGCCAGCAAAAAGAGGGGCGAAGAGACCCAGTACTTC.

The chain links TRBV15 to TRBJ2-7; the D gene is possibly TRBD2 (5 bases). This CDR3 is 16 amino acids long. Germline loops: CDR1 LNHNV, CDR2 YYDKDF (reference sequence). V was cut by 0 bases and J by 2 bases, with 14 bases left in between. CDR3 protein: CATSREGGEGAYEQYF. CDR3 DNA: TGTGCCACCAGCAGAGAGGGCGGAGAGGGAGCCTACGAGCAGTACTTC.

This clonotype was seen many times. The chain couples TRBV11-2 to TRBJ2-3, with a tentative D call TRBD2 (7 bases). This CDR3 has 16 amino acids. Trimming took off 5 bases at V and 6 bases at J, with 21 bases between the two ends. The V gene's germline CDR1 is SGHAT and CDR2 FQNNGV. CDR3 sequence reads: CASSNPLGGGRDTQYF. CDR3 bases: TGTGCCAGCAGCAACCCTCTGGGGGGGGGCCGGGATACGCAGTATTTT.

This clonotype was counted ten times or more. This chain uses TRBV11-2 with TRBJ2-3; 8 bases align to TRBD2. The CDR3 totals 17 residues. V lost 3 bases, J lost 2 bases, and 10 bases stayed unmatched. Germline V CDR1 and CDR2: SGHAT, FQNNGV. The CDR3 DNA reads as TGTGCCAGCAGCTTCCTTTCAGGAGCGGGGGACACAGATACGCAGTATTTT. Translation: CASSFLSGAGDTDTQYF. Full variable domain (rest looked up from reference TRBV11-2 and TRBJ2-3): EAGVAQSPRYKIIEKRQSVAFWCNPISGHATLYWYQQILGQGPKLLIQFQNNGVVDDSQLPKDRFSAERLKGVDSTLKIQPAKLEDSAVYLCASSFLSGAGDTDTQYFGPGTRLTVL.

This clonotype has only a few counts. The genes are TRBV20-1 and TRBJ2-7; possibly TRBD1 or TRBD2 for D (6 bases each). Germline V CDR1 and CDR2: DFQATT, SNEGSKA (reference sequence). The V and J ends lost 2 bases and 6 bases respectively, with 17 bases between them. This CDR3 contains 14 residues. In nucleotides, the CDR3 is TGCAGTGCTAGACAGGGGTCCTGGGGGGTCGAGCAGTACTTC. This sequence encodes CSARQGSWGVEQYF.

At least ten counts were recorded for this clonotype. The chain recombines TRBV12-3 or TRBV12-4 with TRBJ1-1, with D possibly TRBD1 on 5 matching bases. Trimming removed 6 bases at V and 8 bases at J, with 13 bases between. The CDR3 extends over 12 amino acids. The CDR3 is CASSPWGGEAFF. The CDR3 DNA sequence: TGTGCCAGCAGCCCTTGGGGCGGAGAAGCTTTCTTT.

The chain couples TRBV9 to TRBJ1-2, with D uncertain. CDR1 is SGDLS and CDR2 is YYNGEE in the germline V gene. This CDR3 has 15 amino acids. Trimming pared 0 bases from V and 7 bases from J, leaving 16 bases between. CDR3 nucleotides: TGTGCCAGCAGCGTAGCTTACGGGCCGGTGGGTGGCTACACCTTC. This codes for CASSVAYGPVGGYTF.

This clonotype was observed at least ten times. The chain is built from TRBV3-1 and TRBJ1-1; no clear D. In germline, CDR1 is LGHDT, CDR2 YNNKEL (reference sequence). V was trimmed by 0 bases and J by 6 bases, leaving 8 bases between them. This CDR3 contains 13 residues. The CDR3 region has the DNA TGTGCCAGCAGCCAAGAGGGCGGGTCTGAAGCTTTCTTT. This codes for CASSQEGGSEAFF.

The sample holds a few counts of this clonotype. DNA for the CDR3: TGTGCCAGCAGTCCCCCGCGGGGAGGGGAGACCCAGTACTTC. It is translated as CASSPPRGGETQYF. This sequence joins TRBV6-2 or TRBV6-3 and TRBJ2-5; 7 bases are a match to TRBD2. The J segment lost 5 bases and the V segment lost 5 bases, leaving 8 bases of the junction unmatched. The V gene's germline CDR1 is MNHEY and CDR2 SVGEGT. The CDR3 runs 14 residues.

Ten or more counts support this clonotype. The junction does not match germline at one end; this may be a read error. The genes are TRBV27 and TRBJ2-7; no firm D call. This CDR3 contains 13 residues. Germline V gene lookup returns CDR1 MNHEY and CDR2 SMNVEV (reference sequence). The CDR3 sequence: CASSLSGSYEQYF. The CDR3 DNA reads as TGTGCCAGCAGCTTATCAGGTTCCTACGAGCAGTACTTC.